The entry below describes one T cell receptor beta chain. The antigen it recognizes is unknown. From each donor, a roughly 2.6 ml peripheral blood sample was collected into PAXgene tubes and stored at -80 degrees C. Without any T cell sorting, total RNA was extracted from whole blood using the PAXgene blood miRNA kit on an automated QIAcube. Deep TCRalpha and TCRbeta repertoire profiling with unique molecular barcoding was performed on peripheral blood of monozygotic twin pairs concordant or discordant for inflammatory bowel disease. Smoking habits were recorded for all twin pairs, with individuals classified as current, former or never smokers. To prepare the library, 5' RACE was applied. For each TCR library, roughly 3,600 ng of total RNA was used. For each sample, cDNA synthesis with SMARTScribe reverse transcriptase was split into eight separate reactions. During cDNA synthesis, template switching introduced unique molecular identifiers that contained a 6-nucleotide sample barcode. Amplification of TCRalpha and TCRbeta cDNA involved two nested PCRs of approximately 16 and 10 cycles, and each PCR was followed by bead purification. Before amplification, the cDNA was treated with uracil DNA-glycosylase and purified using the QIAquick PCR purification kit. The second PCR was the step at which Illumina TruSeq-compatible adapters and sample-specific barcodes were added. Library quality and concentration were assessed using TapeStation and Qubit, and roughly 5.5 ng of each library was pooled. Sequencing of the pooled libraries was done on an Illumina HiSeq2500 single-index Rapid Run using custom sequencing primers and 2 x 100 bp reads. Per the authors' processing: MiGEC version 1.2.6 was used for UMI-based consensus assembly, which corrected PCR and sequencing errors. MiXCR version 2.1.1 was used for V(D)J alignment, clonotype assembly and CDR3 extraction. Normalisation of gene usage, clonotype sharing and MAIT/NKT TCR abundance was achieved by analysing the top 1000, 10 000 and 20 000 clonotypes per sample. After downsampling to 27 000 UMIs, diversity was calculated as the inverse Simpson index using the vegan R package. Paired Mann-Whitney U tests were applied to discordant twin pairs, and Benjamini-Hochberg correction was used for multiple testing. TCRdb reprocessed the sequencing reads and holds a single record per CDR3 protein sequence, with no DNA. The V and J calls here are based on TCRdb, not the publication. The data table for this sample lists hundreds of thousands of distinct CDR3 sequences. Clones ranked in the top ten supply about 2.4% of the sample.

The data were taken from a study of monozygotic twins with inflammatory bowel disease (dated by TCRdb to between 2018 and 2021). About the investigation overall: A total of roughly 28 monozygotic twin pairs were included in the full study, comprising nine German pairs (four IBD-concordant, five IBD-discordant) and 19 IBD-discordant Danish pairs. Within discordant pairs, disease-associated traits were sought mainly by comparing IBD patients with their genetically identical healthy co-twins. Each individual had, on average, about 151 000 unique TCRalpha sequences and 181 000 unique TCRbeta sequences available for analysis. Points the paper makes about the study in general: IBD patients shared fewer clonotypes with other individuals than healthy twins did, most markedly in patients showing signs of disease activity. TCRbeta repertoire diversity, by inverse Simpson index, was decreased in IBD patients compared with their healthy co-twins. Concordant and discordant twins showed no difference in repertoire similarity, possibly because of limited statistical power. Different T cell subtypes could not be distinguished in the analysis. Because patients were on differing immunosuppressive treatments, the repertoires may have picked up extra background noise and inter-individual variability. The results gave no support for a single strong signal or clonotype linked to IBD.

The TCR comes from a human donor with ulcerative colitis or Crohn's disease, or a healthy co-twin of an affected twin (not recorded which). Sequenced material: blood.

This receptor has the CDR3 CASRGTSEKLFF. The V and J genes are TRBV18 and TRBJ1-4. CDR1 and CDR2 were assigned from the germline V gene as KGHSH and LQKENI. Spanning cysteine to phenylalanine, the CDR3 consists of 12 amino acids. No DNA accompanies this entry. This CDR3, with the reference TRBV18 and TRBJ1-4 proteins standing in past its ends, gives the full variable domain NAGVMQNPRHLVRRRGQEARLRCSPMKGHSHVYWYRQLPEEGLKFMVYLQKENIIDESGMPKERFSAEFPKEGPSILRIQQVVRGDSAAYFCASRGTSEKLFFGSGTQLSVL.